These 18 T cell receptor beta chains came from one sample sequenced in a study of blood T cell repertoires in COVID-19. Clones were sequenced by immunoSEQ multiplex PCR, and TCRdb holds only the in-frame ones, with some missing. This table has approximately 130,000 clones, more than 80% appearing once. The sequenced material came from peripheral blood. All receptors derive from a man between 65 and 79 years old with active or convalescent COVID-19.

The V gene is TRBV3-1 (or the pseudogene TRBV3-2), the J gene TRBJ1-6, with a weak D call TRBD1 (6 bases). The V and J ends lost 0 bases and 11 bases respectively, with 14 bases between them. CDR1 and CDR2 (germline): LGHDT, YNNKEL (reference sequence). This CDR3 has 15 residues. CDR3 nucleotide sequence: TGTGCCAGCAGCCAAGATTCTGGACAGTCGGCACCCCTCCACTTT. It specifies CASSQDSGQSAPLHF.

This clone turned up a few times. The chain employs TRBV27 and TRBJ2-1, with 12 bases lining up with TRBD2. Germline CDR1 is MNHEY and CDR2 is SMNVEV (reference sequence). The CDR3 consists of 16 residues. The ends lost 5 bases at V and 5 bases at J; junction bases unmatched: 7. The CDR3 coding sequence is TGTGCCAGCAGTACCCGGACTAGCGGGACTAACAATGAGCAGTTCTTC. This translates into CASSTRTSGTNNEQFF.

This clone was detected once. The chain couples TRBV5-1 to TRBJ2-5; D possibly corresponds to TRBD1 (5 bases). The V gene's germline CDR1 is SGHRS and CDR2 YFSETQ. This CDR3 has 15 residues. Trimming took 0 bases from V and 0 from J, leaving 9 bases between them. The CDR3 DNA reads TGCGCCAGCAGCTTGGACACAGGACACCAAGAGACCCAGTACTTC. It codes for CASSLDTGHQETQYF.

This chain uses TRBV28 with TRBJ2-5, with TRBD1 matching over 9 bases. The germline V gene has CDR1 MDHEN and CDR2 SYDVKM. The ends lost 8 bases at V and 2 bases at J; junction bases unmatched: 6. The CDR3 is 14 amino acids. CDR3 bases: TGTGCCAGCGCCGACAGGGGGTTACAAGAGACCCAGTACTTC. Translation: CASADRGLQETQYF.

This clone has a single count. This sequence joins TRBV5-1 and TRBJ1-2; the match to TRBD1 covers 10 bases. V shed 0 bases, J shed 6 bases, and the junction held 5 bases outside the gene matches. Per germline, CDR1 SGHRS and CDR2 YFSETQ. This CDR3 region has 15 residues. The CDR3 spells CASSLEGQGLDGYTF. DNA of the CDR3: TGCGCCAGCAGCTTGGAGGGACAGGGGCTCGATGGCTACACCTTC.

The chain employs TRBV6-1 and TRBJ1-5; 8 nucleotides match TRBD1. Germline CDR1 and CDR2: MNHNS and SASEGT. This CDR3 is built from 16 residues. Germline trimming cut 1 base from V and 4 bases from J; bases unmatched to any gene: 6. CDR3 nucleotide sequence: TGTGCCAGCAGTGAAGGAATTAGGACAGGGAATCAGCCCCAGCATTTT. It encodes CASSEGIRTGNQPQHF.

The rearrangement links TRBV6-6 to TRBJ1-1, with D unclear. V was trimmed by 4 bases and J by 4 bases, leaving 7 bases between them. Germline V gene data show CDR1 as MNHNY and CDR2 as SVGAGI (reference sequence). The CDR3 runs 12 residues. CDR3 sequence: CASSSQATEAFF. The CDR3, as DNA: TGTGCCAGCAGTTCCCAAGCCACTGAAGCTTTCTTT.

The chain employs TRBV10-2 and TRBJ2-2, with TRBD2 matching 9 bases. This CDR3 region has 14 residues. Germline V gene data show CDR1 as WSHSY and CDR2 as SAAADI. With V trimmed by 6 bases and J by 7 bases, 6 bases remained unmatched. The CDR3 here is CASRLGLANGELFF. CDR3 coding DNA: TGCGCCAGCAGACTTGGACTAGCGAACGGGGAGCTGTTTTTT.

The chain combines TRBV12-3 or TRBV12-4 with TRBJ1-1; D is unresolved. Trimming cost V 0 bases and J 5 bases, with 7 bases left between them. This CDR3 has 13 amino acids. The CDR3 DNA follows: TGTGCCAGCAGTTTAGCGTCGGGGACTGAAGCTTTCTTT. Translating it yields CASSLASGTEAFF.

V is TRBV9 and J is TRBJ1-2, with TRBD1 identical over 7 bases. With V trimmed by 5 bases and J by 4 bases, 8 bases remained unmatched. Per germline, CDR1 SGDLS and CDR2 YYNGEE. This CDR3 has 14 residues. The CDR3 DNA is TGTGCCAGCAGTCGGGACAGAGTATCCTATGGCTACACCTTC. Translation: CASSRDRVSYGYTF.

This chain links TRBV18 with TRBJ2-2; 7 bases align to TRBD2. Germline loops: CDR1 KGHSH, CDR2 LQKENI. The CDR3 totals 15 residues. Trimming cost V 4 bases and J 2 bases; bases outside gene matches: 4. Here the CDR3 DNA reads TGTGCCAGCTCACGGCTAGCGGCAAACACCGGGGAGCTGTTTTTT. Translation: CASSRLAANTGELFF.

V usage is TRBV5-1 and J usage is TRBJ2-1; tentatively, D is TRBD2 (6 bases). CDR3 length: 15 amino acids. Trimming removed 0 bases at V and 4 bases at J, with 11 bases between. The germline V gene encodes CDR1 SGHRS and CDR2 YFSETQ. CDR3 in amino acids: CASSLVSAGYNEQFF. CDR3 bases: TGCGCCAGCAGCTTGGTCTCGGCGGGGTACAATGAGCAGTTCTTC.

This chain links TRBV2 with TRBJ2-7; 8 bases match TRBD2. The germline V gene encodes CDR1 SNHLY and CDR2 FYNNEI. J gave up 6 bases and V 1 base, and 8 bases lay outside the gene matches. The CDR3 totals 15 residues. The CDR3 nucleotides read TGTGCCAGCAGTGAAGAGGGGGTAGCGGGGAGCGAGCAGTACTTC. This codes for CASSEEGVAGSEQYF.

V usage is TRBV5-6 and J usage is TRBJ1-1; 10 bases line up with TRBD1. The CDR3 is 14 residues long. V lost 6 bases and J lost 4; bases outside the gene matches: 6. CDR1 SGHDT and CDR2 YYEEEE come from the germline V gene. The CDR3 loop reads CASTWDRGTTEAFF. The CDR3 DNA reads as TGTGCCAGCACTTGGGACAGGGGAACCACTGAAGCTTTCTTT.

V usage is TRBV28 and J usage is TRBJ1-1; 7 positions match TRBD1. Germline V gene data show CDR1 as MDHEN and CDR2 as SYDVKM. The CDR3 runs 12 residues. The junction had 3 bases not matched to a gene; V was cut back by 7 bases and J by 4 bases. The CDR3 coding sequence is TGTGCCAGCACAGGGGGGACCACTGAAGCTTTCTTT. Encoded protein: CASTGGTTEAFF.

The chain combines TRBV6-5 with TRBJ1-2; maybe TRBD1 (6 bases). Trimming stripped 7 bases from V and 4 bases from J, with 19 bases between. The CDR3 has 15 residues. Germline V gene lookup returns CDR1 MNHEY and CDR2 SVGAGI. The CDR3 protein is CASTQGGGSFYGYTF. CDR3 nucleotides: TGTGCCAGCACCCAAGGGGGAGGGTCTTTCTATGGCTACACCTTC.

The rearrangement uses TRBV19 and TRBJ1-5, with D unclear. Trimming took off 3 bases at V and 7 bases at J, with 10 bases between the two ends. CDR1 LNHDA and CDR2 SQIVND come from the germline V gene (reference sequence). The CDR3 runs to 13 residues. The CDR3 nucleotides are TGTGCCAGTAGTATTGTGAGATCCCAGCCCCAGCATTTT. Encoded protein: CASSIVRSQPQHF.

The CDR3 reads CASSQDPGGSSYNEQFF. The CDR3 DNA reads TGCGCCAGCAGCCAAGATCCCGGCGGGAGCTCCTACAATGAGCAGTTCTTC. The chain couples TRBV4-1 to TRBJ2-1, with 7 bases lining up with TRBD2. Trimming removed 0 bases from V and 0 bases from J; junction bases left unmatched: 5. This CDR3 contains 17 residues. Germline lookup yields CDR1 MGHRA and CDR2 YSYEKL.